This T cell receptor beta chain appears in the sequencing data of a study of T cell repertoires in cytomegalovirus infection. This clonotype was seen a handful of times. Antigen unknown. TCRdb used MiXCR to reprocess the reads, holding one entry per CDR3 protein. The data contain approximately 600,000 distinct CDR3 sequences, around 40% of them seen just once; the ten biggest clones take up around 46%. The clonotype was recovered from a human donor in good health (CMV status not recorded). Some clones in this sample may be carry-over from other donors' samples. The sample consisted of cultured PBMCs, taken from culture after CMV antigen stimulation.

The CDR3 DNA sequence: TGTGCCATCAGTGGTTGGGAAGGCAGGGGATCTTCTGGGGCCAACGTCCTGACTTTC. Translated, it gives CAISGWEGRGSSGANVLTF. This chain uses TRBV10-3 with TRBJ2-6; D is possibly TRBD1 (6 bases). CDR1 and CDR2 (germline): ENHRY, SYGVKD. The CDR3 loop spans 19 amino acids. The ends were cut back, 4 bases at V and 1 base at J, with 20 bases in the middle.